The clone carrying this T cell receptor (beta chain) was detected a few times. Its target is not known. The PCR made use of 60 Vbeta and 13 Jbeta primers. The method was immunoSEQ multiplex PCR; TCRdb's version includes in-frame clones alone and lacks a portion of them. The repertoire consists of around 220,000 clones, with under 80% occurring once and the leading ten covering approximately 0.22%. The record originates from a study of cytomegalovirus exposure and HLA in healthy donors. Across the study: Researchers previously reported finding roughly 120 million unique TCR beta sequences from approximately 200 million T cells. There were approximately 85 million unique TCRs (from HLA-typed donors) in an early data release. Study observations and caveats: In vitro experiments confirmed that three CMV-associated chains were specific for CMV antigens. In a later analysis, a missense DCLRE1C variant was linked to TCR beta V- and J-gene trimming.

The CDR3 extends over 12 amino acids. Trimming removed 4 bases from V and 8 bases from J, with 9 bases in between. Looked up from germline, CDR1 is SGHRS and CDR2 is YFSETQ. V and J are TRBV5-1 and TRBJ1-4, with D maybe TRBD1 (5 bases). Specimen: PBMCs. This sequence originates from a girl aged 2 to 9 in good health and CMV-seronegative. Here the CDR3 reads CASSATAEKLFF. For the CDR3, the DNA is TGCGCCAGCAGCGCGACAGCCGAAAAACTGTTTTTT.